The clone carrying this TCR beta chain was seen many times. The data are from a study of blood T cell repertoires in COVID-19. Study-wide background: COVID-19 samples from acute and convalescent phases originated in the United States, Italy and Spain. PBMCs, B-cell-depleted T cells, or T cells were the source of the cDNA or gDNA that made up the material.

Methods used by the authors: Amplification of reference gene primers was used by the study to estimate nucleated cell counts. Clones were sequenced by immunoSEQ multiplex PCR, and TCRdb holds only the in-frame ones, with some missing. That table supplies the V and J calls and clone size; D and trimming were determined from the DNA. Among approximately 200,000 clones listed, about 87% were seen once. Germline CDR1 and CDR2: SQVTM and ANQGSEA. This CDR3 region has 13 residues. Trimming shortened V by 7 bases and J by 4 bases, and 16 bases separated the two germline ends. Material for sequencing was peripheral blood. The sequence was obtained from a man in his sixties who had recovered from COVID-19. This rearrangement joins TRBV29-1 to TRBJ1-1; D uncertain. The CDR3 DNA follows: TGCAGCGCCCGGAACTCTCGGGGCACTGAAGCTTTCTTT. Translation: CSARNSRGTEAFF.